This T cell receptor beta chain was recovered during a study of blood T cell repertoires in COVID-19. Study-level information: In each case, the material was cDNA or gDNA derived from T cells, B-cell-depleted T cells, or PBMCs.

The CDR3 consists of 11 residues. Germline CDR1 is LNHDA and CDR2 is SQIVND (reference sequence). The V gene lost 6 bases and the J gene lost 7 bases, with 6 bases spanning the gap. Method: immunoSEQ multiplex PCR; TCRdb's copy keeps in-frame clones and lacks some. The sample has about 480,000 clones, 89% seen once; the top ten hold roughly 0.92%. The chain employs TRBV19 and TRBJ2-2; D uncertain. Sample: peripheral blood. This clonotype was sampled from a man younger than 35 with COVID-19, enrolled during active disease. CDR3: CASRHGGELFF. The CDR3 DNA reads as TGTGCCAGTAGGCACGGCGGGGAGCTGTTTTTT. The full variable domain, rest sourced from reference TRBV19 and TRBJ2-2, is DGGITQSPKYLFRKEGQNVTLSCEQNLNHDAMYWYRQDPGQGLRLIYYSQIVNDFQKGDIAEGYSVSREKKESFPLTVTSAQKNPTAFYLCASRHGGELFFGEGSRLTVL.